The 6 T cell receptor beta chains below come from one sample, sequenced in a study of graft-versus-host responses after intestinal transplantation. Their antigens remain unidentified. Sequencing used immunoSEQ multiplex PCR; TCRdb keeps in-frame clones, though not all of them. This sample has nearly 110,000 clones, with 80% to 90% found just once. This material consisted of unstimulated CD4+ T cells sorted from spleen or lymph node cells, taken before transplant. The receptors stem from a human donor who was the organ donor for an intestinal transplant.

CDR3 amino acids: CASSLPGSRTDTQYF. For the CDR3, the DNA is TGTGCCAGCAGCTTACCGGGGTCGAGGACAGATACGCAGTATTTT. The V gene is TRBV11-3, the J gene TRBJ2-3; a weak D match, TRBD2 (5 bases). Germline V gives CDR1 SGHNT, CDR2 YENEEA. Trimming cost V 2 bases and J 3 bases, with 12 bases left between them. The CDR3 runs to 15 residues.

The J gene is TRBJ2-3, the V gene TRBV9; 16 bases match TRBD2. The trim removed 0 bases at V and 5 bases at J, leaving 6 bases unmatched. The length of the CDR3 is 18 residues. Per germline, CDR1 SGDLS and CDR2 YYNGEE. CDR3 region: CASSVEWGLAGGQDTQYF. CDR3 DNA sequence: TGTGCCAGCAGCGTAGAATGGGGACTAGCGGGAGGGCAAGATACGCAGTATTTT. The whole variable domain, remainder taken from reference TRBV9 and TRBJ2-3, is DSGVTQTPKHLITATGQRVTLRCSPRSGDLSVYWYQQSLDQGLQFLIQYYNGEERAKGNILERFSAQQFPDLHSELNLSSLELGDSALYFCASSVEWGLAGGQDTQYFGPGTRLTVL.

This clone was detected once. The chain employs TRBV2 and TRBJ2-1; D is unresolved. Germline values: CDR1 SNHLY, CDR2 FYNNEI. Trimming removed 2 bases at V and 10 bases at J, with 18 bases between. The CDR3 is 15 residues long. The chain's CDR3 is CASSENPLGGTEQFF. CDR3 in DNA: TGTGCCAGCAGTGAAAACCCCCTAGGTGGAACAGAGCAGTTCTTC.

The CDR3: CASSTTRISDTQYF. In nucleotides, the CDR3 is TGTGCCAGCAGCACCACTAGGATCTCAGATACGCAGTATTTT. This sequence joins TRBV7-2 and TRBJ2-3, with a weak D call TRBD2 (5 bases). CDR3 length equals 14 residues. Per the germline V gene, CDR1 is SGHTA and CDR2 is FQGNSA. V was clipped by 5 bases and J by 4 bases, with 13 bases between them.

The rearrangement links TRBV4-1 to TRBJ2-3; 7 bases fit TRBD2. J was trimmed by 4 bases and V by 3 bases; bases with no gene match: 7. The germline gives CDR1 MGHRA, CDR2 YSYEKL. This CDR3 comprises 15 residues. As DNA, the CDR3 is TGCGCCAGCAGCCAGACTAGCTTTTCGGCAGATACGCAGTATTTT. This gives the protein CASSQTSFSADTQYF.

CDR3 loop: CASSEGRTYSNQPQHF. Written as DNA, the CDR3 is TGTGCCAGCAGTGAAGGGCGAACCTATAGCAATCAGCCCCAGCATTTT. The rearrangement joins TRBV6-1 to TRBJ1-5; D is undetermined. V was shortened by 1 base and J by 0 bases, with 10 bases between the two germline ends. Germline V gene lookup returns CDR1 MNHNS and CDR2 SASEGT. The CDR3 is 16 amino acids.